Here is one TCR beta chain with its context. This specimen belongs to a study of T cells in Graves' hyperthyroidism and ophthalmopathy. Amplified regions were TCR beta CDR3 sequences from RNA transcripts. During a first-round RT-PCR of the TCR CDR3, the HTBI primer set was used. A single record per CDR3 protein comes from TCRdb applying MiXCR to the multiplex PCR reads. The repertoire holds about 460,000 distinct CDR3 sequences, with approximately 22% as singletons. The V gene's germline CDR1 is MNHNS and CDR2 SASEGT. The CDR3 spans 15 residues. J lost 5 bases, V lost 7 bases, and 6 bases had no gene match.

This sequence originates from a woman aged 70-85 years with Graves' ophthalmopathy. Specimen: blood. The rearrangement links TRBV6-1 to TRBJ2-5; 14 bases are a match to TRBD2. The DNA of the CDR3 is TGTGCCAGCACCCCCGGGACTAGCGGGAGTGAGACCCAGTACTTC. Translating it yields CASTPGTSGSETQYF.